The 21 T cell receptor beta chains below were found in one sample sequenced in a study of cytomegalovirus exposure and HLA in healthy donors. Both 60 Vbeta primers and 13 Jbeta primers went into the PCR. TCRdb's copy holds only in-frame clones and misses some; the assay was immunoSEQ multiplex PCR. The sample has about 180,000 clones; 75% to 85% are singletons. Sequenced material: PBMCs. The receptor source for this set is a man aged 18 to 35 in good health and CMV-seronegative.

The V call is TRBV27, the J call TRBJ2-5; D might be TRBD1 (5 bases). V lost 1 base and J 4 bases, leaving 10 bases between the germline ends. The CDR3 contains 14 residues. CDR1 is MNHEY and CDR2 is SMNVEV in the germline V gene (reference sequence). The CDR3 DNA sequence: TGTGCCAGCAGTTTATTGCAGGGCGCAGAGACCCAGTACTTC. This codes for CASSLLQGAETQYF.

The V call is TRBV4-2, the J call TRBJ2-2; 8 bases are a match to TRBD1. Germline V gene sequence: CDR1 LGHNA, CDR2 YNFKEQ. Trimming cost V 0 bases and J 4 bases; bases outside gene matches: 4. This CDR3 contains 16 residues. The chain's CDR3 is CASSQDETGVTGELFF. Here the CDR3 DNA reads TGTGCCAGCAGCCAAGACGAGACAGGGGTCACCGGGGAGCTGTTTTTT.

This clone has just one count. The chain uses TRBV5-1 and TRBJ2-7; D is unresolved. The CDR3 contains 14 residues. V lost 5 bases and J 1 base, leaving 13 bases between the germline ends. Germline CDR1 SGHRS, CDR2 YFSETQ. CDR3 coding DNA: TGCGCCAGCAGGGCCTTTGCAGCGTCCTACGAGCAGTACTTC. Amino acids: CASRAFAASYEQYF.

This chain joins TRBV9 and TRBJ2-6, with D unclear. Trimming left V 6 bases short and J 2 bases short, with 12 bases between. The germline V gene has CDR1 SGDLS and CDR2 YYNGEE. The CDR3 is 15 residues long. The DNA for the CDR3 is TGTGCCAGCACCAAAGAGGCAGCTGGGGCCAACGTCCTGACTTTC. Translated, it gives CASTKEAAGANVLTF.

V gene TRBV7-9 combines with J gene TRBJ2-3; 7 bases agree with TRBD2. This CDR3 comprises 16 residues. CDR1 is SEHNR and CDR2 is FQNEAQ in the germline V gene (reference sequence). J lost 0 bases, V lost 1 base, and 4 bases had no gene match. The CDR3 loop is CASSLVSSGSTDTQYF. The CDR3 DNA reads as TGTGCCAGCAGCTTAGTCTCTAGCGGAAGCACAGATACGCAGTATTTT.

This clone was observed a handful of times. The chain employs TRBV5-4 and TRBJ1-2; 11 nucleotides agree with TRBD1. The CDR3 has 16 amino acids. Per the germline V gene, CDR1 is SGHNT and CDR2 is YYREEE (reference sequence). Trimming took 4 bases from V and 4 from J; bases not matched to a gene: 9. Here the CDR3 DNA reads TGTGCCAGCAGCCAAGAGCCCGGGACAGGGGGCTATGGCTACACCTTC. Translated, it gives CASSQEPGTGGYGYTF.

For this clone: Other DNA sequences of this sample code for an identical CDR3. The genes are TRBV29-1 and TRBJ2-1; TRBD2 might be the D (6 bases). The germline gives CDR1 SQVTM, CDR2 ANQGSEA. The V gene lost 6 bases and the J gene lost 0 bases, with 6 bases spanning the gap. This CDR3 comprises 12 residues. Written as DNA, the CDR3 is TGCAGCGTCGGGGGCTCCTACAATGAGCAGTTCTTC. It translates to CSVGGSYNEQFF.

The chain has TRBV6-1 and TRBJ2-7; 8 positions match TRBD2. The CDR3 loop spans 14 amino acids. Germline CDR1 reads MNHNS; CDR2 reads SASEGT. After removal of 4 bases from V and 0 bases from J, the junction contained 2 bases not matched to a gene. CDR3 protein: CASSVRGGSYEQYF. The CDR3 coding sequence is TGTGCCAGCAGTGTTCGGGGGGGCTCCTACGAGCAGTACTTC.

Only one count was recorded for this clone. V usage is TRBV5-1 and J usage is TRBJ2-2; the match to TRBD1 covers 7 bases. V gave up 5 bases and J gave up 4 bases; unmatched junction bases: 2. The CDR3 covers 13 residues. Per the germline V gene, CDR1 is SGHRS and CDR2 is YFSETQ. CDR3 sequence reads: CASRTGFTGELFF. DNA for the CDR3: TGCGCCAGCAGGACAGGGTTCACCGGGGAGCTGTTTTTT. The whole variable domain, remainder taken from reference TRBV5-1 and TRBJ2-2, is KAGVTQTPRYLIKTRGQQVTLSCSPISGHRSVSWYQQTPGQGLQFLFEYFSETQRNKGNFPGRFSGRQFSNSRSEMNVSTLELGDSALYLCASRTGFTGELFFGEGSRLTVL.

The V and J genes are TRBV2 and TRBJ2-4, with a weak D call TRBD2 (5 bases). Germline V lookup: CDR1 SNHLY, CDR2 FYNNEI. V was shortened by 3 bases and J by 3 bases, with 12 bases between the two germline ends. CDR3 length: 15 residues. CDR3 bases: TGTGCCAGCAGTGATGAGGGATCGGGCAAAAACATTCAGTACTTC. Amino acid sequence: CASSDEGSGKNIQYF.

In its sample, this clone was seen once. The sample has other DNA sequences that encode this CDR3 too. The chain employs TRBV9 and TRBJ2-2; D perhaps matches TRBD1 (6 bases). This CDR3 is built from 14 residues. V was cut by 0 bases and J by 4 bases, with 7 bases left in between. Germline V gene lookup returns CDR1 SGDLS and CDR2 YYNGEE. The CDR3 sequence is CASSVVGGTGELFF. CDR3 coding DNA: TGTGCCAGCAGCGTAGTAGGGGGCACCGGGGAGCTGTTTTTT.

The V gene is TRBV10-3, the J gene TRBJ1-6; weak D call: TRBD1 (6 bases). The CDR3 has 12 amino acids. Trimming left V 10 bases short and J 8 bases short, with 12 bases between. The germline V gene has CDR1 ENHRY and CDR2 SYGVKD. DNA of the CDR3: TGTGCCACTAGTTCAGGGGATTCACCCCTCCACTTT. This encodes CATSSGDSPLHF.

This clone was seen just once. The CDR3 reads CASSYLAGNSGNTIYF. The CDR3 bases are TGTGCCAGCAGTTACCTTGCCGGGAACTCTGGAAACACCATATATTTT. The rearrangement uses TRBV6-6 and TRBJ1-3; D is unclear. CDR3 length: 16 residues. The germline V gene encodes CDR1 MNHNY and CDR2 SVGAGI (reference sequence). V lost 2 bases to trimming and J lost 0 bases, with 11 bases between them.

The chain employs TRBV27 and TRBJ1-5; the D is unclear. The germline V and J ends were trimmed by 5 bases and 2 bases, with 7 bases remaining between them. The CDR3 covers 13 residues. Per germline, CDR1 MNHEY and CDR2 SMNVEV (reference sequence). The CDR3 loop reads CASSVRGNQPQHF. The CDR3 nucleotides are TGTGCCAGCAGTGTGCGGGGCAATCAGCCCCAGCATTTT.

This chain uses TRBV6-1 with TRBJ1-1; 9 nucleotides align to TRBD1. CDR3 size: 14 residues. V lost 3 bases to trimming and J lost 6 bases; unmatched junction nucleotides: 5. In germline, CDR1 is MNHNS, CDR2 SASEGT. The CDR3 nucleotides are TGTGCCAGCAGTGAGGACAGGGGATCTGCTGAAGCTTTCTTT. It yields the protein CASSEDRGSAEAFF.

This chain links TRBV28 with TRBJ2-7; tentative D call: TRBD1 (5 bases). The CDR3 totals 13 residues. The ends were cut back, 5 bases at V and 5 bases at J, with 13 bases in the middle. Germline V gene lookup returns CDR1 MDHEN and CDR2 SYDVKM. CDR3 nucleotides: TGTGCCAGCAGTAGTGGCAGGGATCACGAGCAGTACTTC. Translating it yields CASSSGRDHEQYF.

V usage is TRBV5-1 and J usage is TRBJ2-1, with TRBD2 matching over 11 bases. The V segment lost 1 base and the J segment 6 bases; nucleotides outside the gene matches: 6. The CDR3 extends over 16 amino acids. Germline V gene data show CDR1 as SGHRS and CDR2 as YFSETQ. The CDR3 loop is CASSLTPGLAANEQFF. The CDR3 DNA follows: TGCGCCAGCAGCTTGACCCCGGGACTAGCGGCCAATGAGCAGTTCTTC.

This sequence joins TRBV10-3 and TRBJ1-6; 12 bases are a match to TRBD1. The CDR3 is 13 residues long. CDR1 and CDR2 (germline): ENHRY, SYGVKD. The junction had 1 base not matched to a gene; V was cut back by 9 bases and J by 7 bases. DNA of the CDR3: TGTGCCATAGGGACAGGGGGCAATTCACCCCTCCACTTT. Its protein product is CAIGTGGNSPLHF.

This chain joins TRBV7-9 and TRBJ2-2, with no clear D. Trimming took 2 bases from V and 8 from J, leaving 6 bases between them. Germline V gene data show CDR1 as SEHNR and CDR2 as FQNEAQ (reference sequence). The CDR3 is 12 amino acids. CDR3 DNA: TGTGCCAGCAGCTTACCGTTTGGGGAGCTGTTTTTT. It yields the protein CASSLPFGELFF.

V usage is TRBV7-3 and J usage is TRBJ1-6; 8 bases are shared with TRBD1. V shed 5 bases and J 10 bases; nucleotides not matched to a gene: 7. The CDR3 spans 14 residues. The germline V gene encodes CDR1 SGHTA and CDR2 FQGTGA. DNA of the CDR3: TGTGCCAGCAGCACCGGACAGGGTAGCTCACCCCTCCACTTT. It codes for CASSTGQGSSPLHF.

Notes on this clone: One end of the junction fails to match germline, which may point to a read error. The chain combines TRBV7-7 with TRBJ2-1; no clear D gene. There are 15 residues in the CDR3. Germline-derived CDR1 and CDR2 are SSHAT and FNYEAQ (reference sequence). The CDR3 here is CASSLAFSSYNEQFF. The CDR3 DNA reads TGTGCTAGCAGCTTAGCATTCAGCTCCTACAATGAGCAGTTCTTC. The full variable domain, completed using reference TRBV7-7 and TRBJ2-1, is GAGVSQSPRYKVTKRGQDVTLRCDPISSHATLYWYQQALGQGPEFLTYFNYEAQPDKSGLPSDRFSAERPEGSISTLTIQRTEQRDSAMYRCASSLAFSSYNEQFFGPGTRLTVL.